Listed here is a single TCR beta chain. Original analysis: For nucleated cells, counts were estimated from reference gene primer amplification. Method: immunoSEQ multiplex PCR; TCRdb's copy keeps in-frame clones and lacks some. V and J calls plus clone size are reproduced from that table; the DNA served to infer D and trimming. The data hold under 250,000 clones, with around four fifths observed a single time. These data come from a study of blood T cell repertoires in COVID-19. In the study overall: From the United States, Italy and Spain came samples of acute and convalescent COVID-19.

The germline CDR1 and CDR2 sequences are DFQATT and SNEGSKA (reference sequence). The CDR3 spans 10 residues. V lost 6 bases and J lost 5, with 5 bases in between. This clonotype originated in a woman in her 70s with active or convalescent COVID-19. Sequencing was done on a sample of peripheral blood. The rearrangement links TRBV20-1 to TRBJ1-5; no definite D call. CDR3 sequence: CSAGDQPQHF. The CDR3 DNA sequence: TGCAGTGCCGGGGATCAGCCCCAGCATTTT.